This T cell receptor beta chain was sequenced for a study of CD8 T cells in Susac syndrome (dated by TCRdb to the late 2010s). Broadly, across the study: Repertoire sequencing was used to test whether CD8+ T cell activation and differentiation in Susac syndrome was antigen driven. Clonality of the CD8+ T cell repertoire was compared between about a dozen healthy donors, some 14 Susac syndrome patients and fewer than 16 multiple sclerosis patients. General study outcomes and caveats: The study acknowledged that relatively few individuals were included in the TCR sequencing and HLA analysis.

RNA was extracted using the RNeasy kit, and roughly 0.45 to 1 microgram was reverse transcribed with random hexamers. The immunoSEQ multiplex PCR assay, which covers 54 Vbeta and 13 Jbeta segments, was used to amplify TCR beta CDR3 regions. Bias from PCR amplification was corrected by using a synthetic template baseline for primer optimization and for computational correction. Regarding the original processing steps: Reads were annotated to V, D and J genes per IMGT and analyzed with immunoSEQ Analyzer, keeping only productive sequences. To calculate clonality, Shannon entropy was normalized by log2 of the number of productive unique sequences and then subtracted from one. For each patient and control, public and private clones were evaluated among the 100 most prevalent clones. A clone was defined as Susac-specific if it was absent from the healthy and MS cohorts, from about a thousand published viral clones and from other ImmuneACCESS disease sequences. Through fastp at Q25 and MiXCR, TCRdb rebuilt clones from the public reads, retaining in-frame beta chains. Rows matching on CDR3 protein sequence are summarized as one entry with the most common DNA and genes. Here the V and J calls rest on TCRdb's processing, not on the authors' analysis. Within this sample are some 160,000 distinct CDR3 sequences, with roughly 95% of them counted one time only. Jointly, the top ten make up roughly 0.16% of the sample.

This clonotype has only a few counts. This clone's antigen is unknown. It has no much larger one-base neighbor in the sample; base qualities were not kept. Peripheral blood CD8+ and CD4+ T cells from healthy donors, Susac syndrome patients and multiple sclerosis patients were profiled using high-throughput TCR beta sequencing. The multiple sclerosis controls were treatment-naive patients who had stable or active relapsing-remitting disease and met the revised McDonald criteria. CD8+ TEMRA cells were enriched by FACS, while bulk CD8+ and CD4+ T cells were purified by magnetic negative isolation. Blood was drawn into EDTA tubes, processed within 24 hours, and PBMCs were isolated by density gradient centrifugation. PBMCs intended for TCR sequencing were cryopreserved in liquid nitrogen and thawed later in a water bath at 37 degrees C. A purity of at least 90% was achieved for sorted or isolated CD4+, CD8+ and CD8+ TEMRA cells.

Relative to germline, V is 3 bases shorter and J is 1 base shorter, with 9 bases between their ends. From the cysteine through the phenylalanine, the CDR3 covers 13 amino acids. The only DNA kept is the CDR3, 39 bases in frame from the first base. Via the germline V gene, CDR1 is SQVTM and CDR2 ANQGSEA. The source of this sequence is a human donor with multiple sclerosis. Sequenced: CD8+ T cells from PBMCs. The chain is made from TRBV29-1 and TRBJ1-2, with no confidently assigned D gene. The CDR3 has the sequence CSVEGSDNYGYTF. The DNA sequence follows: TGCAGCGTTGAGGGCAGCGATAACTATGGCTACACCTTC.